This entry lists 6 T cell receptor beta chains sequenced from one sample in a study of T-cell reconstitution after alpha-beta-depleted transplantation in children. Molecular barcoding with unique molecular identifiers was used for the TCRbeta library. TCRdb analysed the PCR reads with MiXCR anew, one entry per CDR3 protein. The sample contains 450,000 to 500,000 distinct CDR3 sequences, 9.5% to 15% of which appear only once. The source was PBMCs from the stem cell graft donor, collected from the stem cell graft. The receptors here all came from a human donor who donated a stem cell graft to a child with combined immunodeficiency.

V is TRBV4-2 and J is TRBJ1-5; D remains unclear. The CDR3 is 12 residues long. V was trimmed by 5 bases and J by 5 bases, leaving 7 bases between them. The V gene's germline CDR1 is LGHNA and CDR2 YNFKEQ. The CDR3 DNA sequence: TGTGCCAGCAGCAAAACCTATCAGCCCCAGCATTTT. It codes for CASSKTYQPQHF.

This clonotype was observed a handful of times. The V gene is TRBV5-1, the J gene TRBJ1-1, with D unresolved. CDR3 length equals 14 residues. Trimming pared 2 bases from V and 0 bases from J, leaving 8 bases between. Germline values: CDR1 SGHRS, CDR2 YFSETQ. CDR3 bases: TGCGCCAGCAGCTTTTCCGGGTTGAACACTGAAGCTTTCTTT. Translation: CASSFSGLNTEAFF.

The chain joins TRBV7-6 to TRBJ2-5, with D possibly matching TRBD1 (6 bases). CDR3 length: 12 amino acids. Germline V lookup: CDR1 SGHVS, CDR2 FNYEAQ. Trimming removed 6 bases from V and 4 bases from J, with 9 bases in between. Here the CDR3 reads CASSTGIETQYF. CDR3 nucleotides: TGTGCCAGCAGTACAGGGATAGAGACCCAGTACTTC.

This clonotype has a count of ten or more. The rearrangement joins TRBV5-6 to TRBJ2-7; no clear D. This CDR3 is 12 amino acids long. Trimming removed 4 bases at V and 12 bases at J, with 17 bases between. Germline loops: CDR1 SGHDT, CDR2 YYEEEE. The CDR3 region has the DNA TGTGCCAGCAGCATAACCTCCGGACGCCGGTACTTC. It yields the protein CASSITSGRRYF.

This clonotype was seen more than once but under ten times. This chain uses TRBV18 with TRBJ2-7; D possibly corresponds to TRBD2 (6 bases). The CDR3 totals 14 residues. The V gene lost 3 bases and the J gene lost 2 bases, with 11 bases spanning the gap. Germline V gene sequence: CDR1 KGHSH, CDR2 LQKENI. The CDR3 loop reads CASSPGGTPYEQYF. The CDR3 bases are TGTGCCAGCTCACCGGGAGGCACCCCCTACGAGCAGTACTTC. The full variable domain, completed using reference TRBV18 and TRBJ2-7, is NAGVMQNPRHLVRRRGQEARLRCSPMKGHSHVYWYRQLPEEGLKFMVYLQKENIIDESGMPKERFSAEFPKEGPSILRIQQVVRGDSAAYFCASSPGGTPYEQYFGPGTRLTVT.

At least ten counts were recorded for this clonotype. The V call is TRBV12-3 or TRBV12-4, the J call TRBJ2-7; D may match TRBD1 or TRBD2 (5 bases each). The V and J ends lost 6 bases and 2 bases respectively, with 14 bases between them. The CDR3 loop spans 14 amino acids. CDR3 sequence (DNA): TGTGCCAGCAGCTCGGGACCCTACCCCTACGAGCAGTACTTC. It is translated as CASSSGPYPYEQYF.